This is a list of T cell receptor beta chains from one sample in a study of T cell changes during pregnancy in multiple sclerosis. This table comes from immunoSEQ multiplex PCR, and its TCRdb copy is limited to in-frame clones, with some not included. The sample lists tens of thousands of clones, roughly nine tenths occurring once. The sample consisted of CD8+ T cells from peripheral blood mononuclear cells, taken before pregnancy. These receptors all stem from a female donor with multiple sclerosis, enrolled in a pregnancy study. The CDR3 runs from the conserved cysteine through the conserved F or W. A D gene is named only where the DNA matches it firmly. A clone size is listed for some rows: how often the clone was seen (once, few, many), or a class if it is expanded.

>TRBV9|TRBJ1-1|-|-
CASSVAVGRGNTEAFF
TGTGCCAGCAGCGTAGCGGTCGGCAGGGGGAACACTGAAGCTTTCTTT
>TRBV28|TRBJ2-2|-|TRBD1
CASSSTGSNTGELFF
TGTGCCAGCAGCTCGACAGGGTCGAACACCGGGGAGCTGTTTTTT
>TRBV28|TRBJ2-5|once|TRBD1
CASSRGLETQYF
TGTGCCAGCAGTAGGGGGCTTGAGACCCAGTACTTC
>TRBV5-1|TRBJ2-1|-|TRBD1
CASSLGTGSYNEQFF
TGCGCCAGCAGCTTGGGGACAGGGTCCTACAATGAGCAGTTCTTC
>TRBV9|TRBJ1-6|-|TRBD1
CASSDTGGVGSPLHF
TGTGCCAGCAGCGATACAGGGGGCGTTGGATCACCCCTCCACTTT
>TRBV5-5|TRBJ1-2|-|-
CASSPFSRAVDYGYTF
TGTGCCAGCAGCCCTTTTTCCAGGGCGGTTGACTATGGCTACACCTTC
>TRBV7-8|TRBJ2-7|once|TRBD2
CASGELAVDYEQYF
TGTGCCAGCGGCGAACTAGCGGTGGACTACGAGCAGTACTTC
>TRBV4-1|TRBJ1-1|-|-
CASSQDPPQAENTEAFF
TGCGCCAGCAGCCAAGACCCACCACAGGCCGAGAACACTGAAGCTTTCTTT
>TRBV5-7|TRBJ2-7|-|TRBD1
CASSSGQETYEQYF
TGTGCCAGCAGCTCGGGACAGGAAACCTACGAGCAGTACTTC
>TRBV7-9|TRBJ2-1|-|TRBD2
CASFGLAYPYNEQFF
TGTGCCAGCTTCGGACTAGCTTACCCTTACAATGAGCAGTTCTTC
>TRBV4-2|TRBJ2-2|few|TRBD2
CASSLGGDTGELFF
TGTGCCAGCAGCCTCGGGGGGGACACCGGGGAGCTGTTTTTT
>TRBV11-2|TRBJ1-2|-|TRBD1
CASSLVKGQQTQWGYGYTF
TGTGCCAGCAGCTTAGTTAAGGGACAGCAAACCCAATGGGGGTATGGCTACACCTTC
>TRBV5-1|TRBJ1-4|-|TRBD1
CASSLEGGVGEKLFF
TGCGCCAGCAGCTTGGAAGGGGGCGTGGGGGAAAAACTGTTTTTT
>TRBV5-1|TRBJ2-7|-|TRBD2
CASSVGVVKRGPYEQYF
TGCGCCAGCAGCGTGGGGGTGGTTAAGCGGGGGCCCTACGAGCAGTACTTC
>TRBV6-5|TRBJ1-1|-|-
CASHTGNMNTEAFF
TGTGCCAGTCATACAGGGAACATGAACACTGAAGCTTTCTTT
>TRBV19|TRBJ1-1|-|-
CASSIRAYTEAFF
TGTGCCAGTAGTATCAGGGCGTACACTGAAGCTTTCTTT
>TRBV7-8|TRBJ1-1|-|-
CASSFRGENTEAFF
TGTGCCAGCAGCTTCCGGGGGGAGAACACTGAAGCTTTCTTT
>TRBV28|TRBJ2-2|-|TRBD2
CASSLLAGTGELFF
TGTGCCAGCAGTTTACTAGCGGGCACCGGGGAGCTGTTTTTT
>TRBV30|TRBJ1-2|once|TRBD1
CAWSAYRGYGYTF
TGTGCCTGGAGTGCGTACAGGGGCTATGGCTACACCTTC
>TRBV7-7|TRBJ2-1|-|TRBD2
CASSKRGDYNEQFF
TGTGCTAGCAGTAAGCGGGGGGACTACAATGAGCAGTTCTTC